This TCR beta chain is drawn from a study of T cells after yellow fever vaccination. The overall study: Fractions with few cells were prepared using SMART-Seq v4 Ultra Low Input.

Generation of TCR cDNA used 5'RACE template switching (which added a universal primer site and UMIs). A single record per CDR3 protein comes from TCRdb applying MiXCR to the 5' RACE reads. The table records about 340,000 distinct CDR3 sequences, 3.5% to 4.5% of them present only once. Worth noting for this clonotype: Its antigen is unknown.

Overall study findings and caveats: Contamination of FACS-sorted repertoires by abundant clonotypes from the bulk population could occur.

Per the germline V gene, CDR1 is MNHNS and CDR2 is SASEGT. V lost 3 bases, J lost 4 bases, and 5 bases lay in between. The CDR3 is made up of 12 amino acids. Sequences were derived from PBMCs, sampled 5 days after the yellow fever booster vaccination. The TCR was taken from a man in his late teens or twenties who received the YFV17D yellow fever vaccine. V usage is TRBV6-1 and J usage is TRBJ2-3; no clear D gene. CDR3 loop: CASSEVADTQYF. The CDR3 DNA is TGTGCCAGCAGTGAGGTAGCAGATACGCAGTATTTT.